This T cell receptor (beta chain) was observed in a study of T cells in Graves' hyperthyroidism and ophthalmopathy. Findings and caveats of the study: Using 13 V-J features, a model discriminated ophthalmopathy from stable hyperthyroidism. Blood also held most thyroid clonotypes expanded beyond 0.001.

Amplification of TCR beta CDR3 regions was performed using RNA transcripts as template. Using the HTBI primer set, a first-round RT-PCR was run on the TCR CDR3. TCRdb redid the calling of the multiplex PCR reads with MiXCR, one entry per CDR3 protein. This table has approximately 400,000 distinct CDR3 sequences, more than 12% appearing once. Ophthalmopathy in the patients scored at least 3 on Clinical Activity Score and at least 4 on NOSPECS grade, lasting under 3 months. Reasons for excluding patients were uncontrolled infection, other autoimmune disease, pregnancy or lactation. This CDR3 has 15 residues. Germline CDR1 SGDLS, CDR2 YYNGEE. V lost 3 bases to trimming and J lost 0 bases, with 13 bases between them. This clonotype came up many times. Its matching antigen is unknown.

The receptor's source is a woman in her thirties with Graves' ophthalmopathy. Material for sequencing was blood. This sequence joins TRBV9 and TRBJ2-7, with D possibly TRBD1 on 6 matching bases. The CDR3 region is CASSARTDPSYEQYF. The CDR3 bases are TGTGCCAGCAGCGCTCGGACAGATCCCTCCTACGAGCAGTACTTC.